This TCR beta chain stems from a study of blood T cell repertoires in COVID-19. Turning to the study itself: Specimens from acute and convalescent COVID-19 originated in the United States, Italy and Spain.

The cohort comprised adults aged roughly 18 to 95 years residing in approximately 25 US areas. Two negative PCRs, clearance, or symptom resolution characterized the recovered Cohort 3 donors. Germline CDR1 reads LNHDA; CDR2 reads SQIVND (reference sequence). The ends lost 6 bases at V and 1 base at J; junction bases unmatched: 1. The length of the CDR3 is 13 residues. Original processing notes: Estimation of nucleated cell counts was performed using reference gene primer amplification. Produced via immunoSEQ multiplex PCR; TCRdb's table is partial and in-frame only. V, J and clone size were drawn from that table, and D and trimming were deduced from the DNA. The sample has 110,000 to 150,000 clones, over 80% seen once; the top ten hold about 11%.

The sequenced sample consisted of PBMCs or T cells enriched from blood (not recorded which). V is TRBV19 and J is TRBJ1-2; 8 bases are a match to TRBD1. This receptor was taken from a man between 60 and 70 years old who had recovered from COVID-19. This CDR3 is CASRDRVNYGYTF. CDR3 nucleotide sequence: TGTGCCAGTAGGGACAGGGTTAACTATGGCTACACCTTC.